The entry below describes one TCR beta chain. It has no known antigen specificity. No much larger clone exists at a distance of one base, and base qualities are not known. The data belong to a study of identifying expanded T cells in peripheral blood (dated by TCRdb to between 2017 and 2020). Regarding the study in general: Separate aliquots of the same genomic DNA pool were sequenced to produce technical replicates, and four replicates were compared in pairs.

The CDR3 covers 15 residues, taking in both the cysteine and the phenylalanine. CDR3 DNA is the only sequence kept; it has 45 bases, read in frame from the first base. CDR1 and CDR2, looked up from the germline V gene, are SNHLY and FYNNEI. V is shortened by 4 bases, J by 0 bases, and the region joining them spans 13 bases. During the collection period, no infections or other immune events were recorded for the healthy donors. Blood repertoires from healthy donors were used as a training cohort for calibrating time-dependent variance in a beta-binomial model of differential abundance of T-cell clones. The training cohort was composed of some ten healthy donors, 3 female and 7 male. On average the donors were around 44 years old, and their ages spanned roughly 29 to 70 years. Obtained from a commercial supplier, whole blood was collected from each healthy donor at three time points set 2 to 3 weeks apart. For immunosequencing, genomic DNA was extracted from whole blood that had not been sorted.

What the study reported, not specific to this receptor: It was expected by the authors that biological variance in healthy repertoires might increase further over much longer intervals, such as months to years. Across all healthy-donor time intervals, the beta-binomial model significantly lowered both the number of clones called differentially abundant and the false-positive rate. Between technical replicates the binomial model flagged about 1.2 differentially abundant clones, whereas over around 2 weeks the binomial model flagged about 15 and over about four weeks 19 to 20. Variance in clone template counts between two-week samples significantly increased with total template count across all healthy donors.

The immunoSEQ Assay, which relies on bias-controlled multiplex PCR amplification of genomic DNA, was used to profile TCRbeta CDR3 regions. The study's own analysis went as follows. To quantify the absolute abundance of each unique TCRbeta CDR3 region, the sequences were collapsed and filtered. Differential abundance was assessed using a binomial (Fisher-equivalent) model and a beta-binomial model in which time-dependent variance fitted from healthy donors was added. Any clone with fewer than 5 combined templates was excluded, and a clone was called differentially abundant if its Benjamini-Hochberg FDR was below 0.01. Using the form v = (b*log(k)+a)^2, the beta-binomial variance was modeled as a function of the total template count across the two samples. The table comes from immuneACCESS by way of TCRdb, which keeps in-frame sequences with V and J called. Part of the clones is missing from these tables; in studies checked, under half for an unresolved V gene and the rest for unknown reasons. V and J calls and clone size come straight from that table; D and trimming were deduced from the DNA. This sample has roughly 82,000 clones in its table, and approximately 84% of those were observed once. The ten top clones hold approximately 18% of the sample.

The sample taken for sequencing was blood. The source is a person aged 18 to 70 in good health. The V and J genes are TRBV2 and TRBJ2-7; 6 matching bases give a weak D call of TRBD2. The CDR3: CASSVALAHSYEQYF. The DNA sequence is TGTGCCAGCAGTGTTGCACTAGCACACTCCTACGAGCAGTACTTC.